These 21 T cell receptor beta chains were sequenced from one sample in a study of T cell responses to AZD1222 COVID-19 vaccine. Assay used: immunoSEQ multiplex PCR; TCRdb lists only in-frame clones, some missing. The repertoire holds 200,000 to 300,000 clones, with 90% to 95% as singletons. The specimen comprised peripheral blood, sampled on day 0 of AZD1222 vaccination. The receptors were gathered from an adult in good health.

This chain joins TRBV9 and TRBJ2-3, with 11 bases lining up with TRBD2. The germline V gene encodes CDR1 SGDLS and CDR2 YYNGEE. There are 18 residues in the CDR3. Trimming took 0 bases from V and 5 from J; bases not matched to a gene: 11. The CDR3, as DNA: TGTGCCAGCAGCGTAGACCCCGGGACTAGCGGTGGGCGAGATACGCAGTATTTT. Protein product: CASSVDPGTSGGRDTQYF.

This clone was observed a single time. The V and J genes are TRBV6-5 and TRBJ1-5; perhaps TRBD1 as D (5 bases). Trimming shortened V by 0 bases and J by 7 bases, and 10 bases separated the two germline ends. Germline V gene sequence: CDR1 MNHEY, CDR2 SVGAGI. This CDR3 is built from 14 residues. The CDR3 nucleotides read TGTGCCAGCAGTTACTCGAGGGACGGGCAGCCCCAGCATTTT. Protein sequence: CASSYSRDGQPQHF.

The count of this clone is one. V and J are TRBV23-1 and TRBJ1-1; TRBD1 aligns across 8 bases. TRBV23-1 is designated an ORF whose function remains uncertain. J was trimmed by 6 bases and V by 2 bases; bases with no gene match: 2. The CDR3 length is 13 residues. This CDR3 is CASSQPDRAEAFF. The CDR3 region has the DNA TGCGCCAGCAGTCAACCGGACAGGGCTGAAGCTTTCTTT.

The gene calls are TRBV9 and TRBJ2-7; D call uncertain. Germline V gene sequence: CDR1 SGDLS, CDR2 YYNGEE. V lost 0 bases and J lost 0, with 10 bases in between. The CDR3 loop spans 15 amino acids. DNA of the CDR3: TGTGCCAGCAGCGTAGCATGGTCGAGCTCCTACGAGCAGTACTTC. Its protein is CASSVAWSSSYEQYF.

This chain connects TRBV18 to TRBJ1-1, with 8 bases identical to TRBD1. Losses at the gene ends were 6 bases for V and 4 bases for J; bases not matched to a gene: 7. The V gene's germline CDR1 is KGHSH and CDR2 LQKENI. This CDR3 has 14 amino acids. The CDR3 is CASSLRQGFTEAFF. DNA of the CDR3: TGTGCCAGCTCGCTCCGACAGGGGTTCACTGAAGCTTTCTTT.

This chain links TRBV5-1 with TRBJ2-7, with 9 bases lining up with TRBD1. The CDR3 is 14 amino acids. The V gene's germline CDR1 is SGHRS and CDR2 YFSETQ. The trim removed 1 base at V and 3 bases at J, leaving 2 bases unmatched. As DNA, the CDR3 is TGCGCCAGCAGCTTGACAGGGGGCGACTACGAGCAGTACTTC. Amino acid sequence: CASSLTGGDYEQYF.

The chain uses TRBV7-2 and TRBJ2-7; D uncertain. The CDR3 totals 14 residues. In germline, CDR1 is SGHTA, CDR2 FQGNSA. V lost 4 bases, J lost 4 bases, and 14 bases lay in between. The CDR3 sequence: CASSSLRVRYEQYF. The DNA for the CDR3 is TGTGCCAGCAGCTCCCTGCGAGTCAGGTACGAGCAGTACTTC.

V gene TRBV6-5 combines with J gene TRBJ2-7; D is possibly TRBD1 or TRBD2 (5 bases each). This CDR3 has 14 amino acids. Trimming left V 4 bases short and J 5 bases short, with 15 bases between. The V gene's germline CDR1 is MNHEY and CDR2 SVGAGI. CDR3 DNA: TGTGCCAGCAGTTCCTTGGGGGAGTTCGACGAGCAGTACTTC. Its translation is CASSSLGEFDEQYF.

The genes are TRBV7-2 and TRBJ1-6, with D uncertain. V was cut by 1 base and J by 5 bases, with 9 bases left in between. The CDR3 length is 15 residues. Per the germline V gene, CDR1 is SGHTA and CDR2 is FQGNSA. CDR3 in DNA: TGTGCCAGCAGCTTAGGCCCGGTCCATAATTCACCCCTCCACTTT. Residues: CASSLGPVHNSPLHF.

This sequence joins TRBV28 and TRBJ2-3; 11 nucleotides line up with TRBD2. The CDR3 sequence is 17 residues long. V was pared by 1 base and J by 2 bases, with 5 bases of the junction left unmatched. From germline, CDR1 is MDHEN and CDR2 SYDVKM. The CDR3 bases are TGTGCCAGCAGTTTATTGGGACTAGCGGTTAACACAGATACGCAGTATTTT. It codes for CASSLLGLAVNTDTQYF. Full variable domain (outside the CDR3, taken from reference TRBV28 and TRBJ2-3): DVKVTQSSRYLVKRTGEKVFLECVQDMDHENMFWYRQDPGLGLRLIYFSYDVKMKEKGDIPEGYSVSREKKERFSLILESASTNQTSMYLCASSLLGLAVNTDTQYFGPGTRLTVL.

J is TRBJ1-2 and V is TRBV5-1; perhaps TRBD1 as D (5 bases). The germline V and J ends were trimmed by 9 bases and 2 bases, with 17 bases remaining between them. The V gene's germline CDR1 is SGHRS and CDR2 YFSETQ. CDR3 size: 14 residues. The CDR3 reads CATWGGASNYGYTF. CDR3 DNA sequence: TGCGCCACCTGGGGGGGAGCGTCGAACTATGGCTACACCTTC.

The rearrangement joins TRBV19 to TRBJ1-1, with D tentatively TRBD1 (5 bases). The germline gives CDR1 LNHDA, CDR2 SQIVND (reference sequence). The CDR3 has 14 residues. Trimming left V 6 bases short and J 4 bases short, with 15 bases between. DNA for the CDR3: TGTGCCAGTAGCCCGGGACCCGGTGGCACTGAAGCTTTCTTT. Its protein is CASSPGPGGTEAFF. The full variable domain, with the rest looked up from reference TRBV19 and TRBJ1-1, is DGGITQSPKYLFRKEGQNVTLSCEQNLNHDAMYWYRQDPGQGLRLIYYSQIVNDFQKGDIAEGYSVSREKKESFPLTVTSAQKNPTAFYLCASSPGPGGTEAFFGQGTRLTVV.

The V gene is TRBV20-1, the J gene TRBJ2-2, with 7 positions matching TRBD1. Trimming at V came to 3 bases and at J to 0 bases, leaving 7 bases not matched to a gene. In germline, CDR1 is DFQATT, CDR2 SNEGSKA (reference sequence). This CDR3 spans 16 amino acids. This CDR3 is CSASGGGTANTGELFF. CDR3 in DNA: TGCAGTGCTAGTGGGGGTGGGACAGCGAACACCGGGGAGCTGTTTTTT.

The chain joins TRBV3-1 (or the pseudogene TRBV3-2) to TRBJ2-7, with 7 positions matching TRBD2. Germline CDR1 and CDR2: LGHDT and YNNKEL (reference sequence). CDR3 size: 16 residues. V shed 5 bases and J 1 base; nucleotides not matched to a gene: 11. The CDR3 coding sequence is TGTGCCAGCAGCTTACACCGGGGGGAGGGTTCCTACGAGCAGTACTTC. Protein sequence: CASSLHRGEGSYEQYF.

This clone showed up just once. The V and J genes are TRBV7-9 and TRBJ2-7; D remains unclear. Deletions cut 1 base from V and 2 bases from J, with 9 bases between. The germline V gene has CDR1 SEHNR and CDR2 FQNEAQ (reference sequence). CDR3 length equals 14 residues. CDR3 in amino acids: CASSLGSRPYEQYF. The CDR3 region has the DNA TGTGCCAGCAGCTTAGGGAGCAGGCCCTACGAGCAGTACTTC.

The V gene is TRBV5-4, the J gene TRBJ2-5; D remains unclear. The ends were cut back, 3 bases at V and 4 bases at J, with 10 bases in the middle. Germline assignment: CDR1 SGHNT and CDR2 YYREEE (reference sequence). The CDR3 contains 13 residues. CDR3 in DNA: TGTGCCAGCAGCTCTCGTTCGGGAGAGACCCAGTACTTC. It is translated as CASSSRSGETQYF.

J is TRBJ2-7 and V is TRBV21-1; the table's D call, TRBD2, has no DNA check behind it. TRBV21-1 is deemed a pseudogene. CDR3 length: 13 residues. CDR3 loop: CASSKGENYEQYF. The CDR3 region has the DNA TGTGCCAGCAGCAAAGGAGAGAACTACGAGCAGTACTTC.

V usage is TRBV9 and J usage is TRBJ1-6; no firm D call. The germline V gene encodes CDR1 SGDLS and CDR2 YYNGEE. V lost 2 bases to trimming and J lost 9 bases, with 12 bases between them. This CDR3 is 14 amino acids long. DNA of the CDR3: TGTGCCAGCAGCGTCGGCCCGGCGGGTTCACCCCTCCACTTT. This codes for CASSVGPAGSPLHF.

The chain employs TRBV15 and TRBJ2-4; D not certain. The V gene lost 1 base and the J gene lost 8 bases, with 9 bases spanning the gap. The germline CDR1 and CDR2 sequences are LNHNV and YYDKDF (reference sequence). This CDR3 has 13 amino acids. CDR3 nucleotides: TGTGCCACCAGCAGAGTCTCTGAGGACATTCAGTACTTC. It specifies CATSRVSEDIQYF.

The chain employs TRBV18 and TRBJ1-5, with D unresolved. The V gene's germline CDR1 is KGHSH and CDR2 LQKENI. There are 15 residues in the CDR3. Trimming removed 0 bases at V and 5 bases at J, with 11 bases between. The CDR3 DNA follows: TGTGCCAGCTCACCACCTGGGCGGACCCATCAGCCCCAGCATTTT. It specifies CASSPPGRTHQPQHF.

This chain uses TRBV15 with TRBJ2-6; the match to TRBD2 covers 7 bases. The CDR3 extends over 16 amino acids. J gave up 0 bases and V 1 base, and 0 bases lay outside the gene matches. From germline, CDR1 is LNHNV and CDR2 YYDKDF (reference sequence). As DNA, the CDR3 is TGTGCCACCAGCAGAGGGGGGGGCTCTGGGGCCAACGTCCTGACTTTC. Encoded protein: CATSRGGGSGANVLTF.